The 14 T cell receptor beta chains given below trace back to one sample, sequenced in a study of PD-1 blockade in mismatch repair-deficient tumors. The repertoire was sequenced with immunoSEQ multiplex PCR; TCRdb's copy has only in-frame clones and lacks some. The data contain about 34,000 clones, 65% to 85% of them singletons. The specimen comprised PBMCs, sampled less than 7 weeks after starting pembrolizumab. Receptors originate from an adult with mismatch repair-deficient cancer.

The chain employs TRBV27 and TRBJ2-7, with D maybe TRBD2 (5 bases). The V and J ends lost 4 bases and 0 bases respectively, with 28 bases between them. Germline V gives CDR1 MNHEY, CDR2 SMNVEV (reference sequence). The CDR3 length is 20 residues. CDR3 residues: CASSSPPAGSSRTNSYEQYF. As DNA, the CDR3 is TGTGCCAGCAGTTCCCCCCCGGCGGGTAGCAGTAGAACTAACTCCTACGAGCAGTACTTC.

The chain combines TRBV28 with TRBJ2-3, with 7 bases fitting TRBD2. CDR1 is MDHEN, CDR2 SYDVKM, per germline. J gave up 5 bases and V 5 bases, and 7 bases lay outside the gene matches. The CDR3 extends over 14 amino acids. CDR3 sequence reads: CASSLGGRGDTQYF. The CDR3 nucleotides are TGTGCCAGCAGTCTCGGCGGGAGAGGAGATACGCAGTATTTT.

The V call is TRBV9, the J call TRBJ2-7, with TRBD2 matching over 7 bases. The CDR3 has 16 amino acids. The ends lost 0 bases at V and 3 bases at J; junction bases unmatched: 9. Germline CDR1 and CDR2: SGDLS and YYNGEE. The CDR3 sequence is CASSVDGGSPLYEQYF. As DNA, the CDR3 is TGTGCCAGCAGCGTAGACGGGGGGTCTCCCCTCTACGAGCAGTACTTC.

By share, this clone ranks as medium-sized (0.01 to 0.1%). The chain joins TRBV7-9 to TRBJ2-3, with TRBD2 identical over 11 bases. The V segment lost 4 bases and the J segment 0 bases; nucleotides outside the gene matches: 6. In germline, CDR1 is SEHNR, CDR2 FQNEAQ (reference sequence). This CDR3 has 17 amino acids. CDR3 in amino acids: CASSSKLAGDSTDTQYF. The CDR3 coding sequence is TGTGCCAGCAGCTCTAAACTAGCGGGAGATAGCACAGATACGCAGTATTTT.

The chain has TRBV5-1 and TRBJ1-1; D perhaps matches TRBD1 (5 bases). The length of the CDR3 is 15 residues. In germline, CDR1 is SGHRS, CDR2 YFSETQ. Trimming removed 0 bases at V and 4 bases at J, with 13 bases between. The CDR3 spells CASSLDRGATTEAFF. CDR3 nucleotide sequence: TGCGCCAGCAGCTTGGATCGTGGGGCTACCACTGAAGCTTTCTTT.

The chain has TRBV27 and TRBJ2-7; 13 bases are a match to TRBD2. The germline V gene encodes CDR1 MNHEY and CDR2 SMNVEV (reference sequence). The CDR3 runs to 14 residues. V shed 5 bases, J shed 5 bases, and the junction held 3 bases outside the gene matches. As DNA, the CDR3 is TGTGCCAGCAGTCCTGGGACTAGCGGGAACGAGCAGTACTTC. It codes for CASSPGTSGNEQYF.

This clone was recorded only once. The V gene is TRBV28, the J gene TRBJ1-4; D is undetermined. This CDR3 region has 14 residues. Trimming left V 5 bases short and J 0 bases short, with 7 bases between. The germline CDR1 and CDR2 sequences are MDHEN and SYDVKM. As DNA, the CDR3 is TGTGCCAGCAGTGCACATTCAACTAATGAAAAACTGTTTTTT. Amino acid sequence: CASSAHSTNEKLFF.

A few counts support this clone. The genes are TRBV18 and TRBJ2-7; TRBD2 aligns across 9 bases. The CDR3 contains 14 residues. In germline, CDR1 is KGHSH, CDR2 LQKENI. After removal of 4 bases from V and 4 bases from J, the junction contained 5 bases not matched to a gene. This CDR3 is CASSLGLADYEQYF. The CDR3 DNA sequence: TGTGCCAGCTCACTGGGACTAGCAGATTACGAGCAGTACTTC.

This sequence joins TRBV9 and TRBJ2-3, with D possibly matching TRBD2 (6 bases). The CDR3 loop spans 17 amino acids. CDR1 and CDR2 from the germline V gene are SGDLS and YYNGEE. V was pared by 3 bases and J by 2 bases, with 19 bases between. The CDR3 here is CASSALAGIAVTDTQYF. The CDR3 nucleotides are TGTGCCAGCAGCGCCTTGGCCGGGATAGCGGTCACAGATACGCAGTATTTT.

This sequence joins TRBV6-1 and TRBJ1-1; no firm D call. Trimming removed 5 bases from V and 4 bases from J, with 17 bases in between. Per germline, CDR1 MNHNS and CDR2 SASEGT. The CDR3 length is 15 residues. The CDR3 DNA sequence: TGTGCCAGCAGTCCCGTTACAGTGACGCTCACTGAAGCTTTCTTT. As protein: CASSPVTVTLTEAFF.

The chain couples TRBV5-1 to TRBJ2-1; a weak D match, TRBD2 (6 bases). Germline V gives CDR1 SGHRS, CDR2 YFSETQ. The CDR3 length is 15 residues. The V end lost 0 bases, the J end lost 0 bases, and 7 bases lay between the germline ends. DNA of the CDR3: TGCGCCAGCAGCTTGGTGGGGGGCTCCTACAATGAGCAGTTCTTC. It specifies CASSLVGGSYNEQFF. The full variable domain, rest sourced from reference TRBV5-1 and TRBJ2-1, is KAGVTQTPRYLIKTRGQQVTLSCSPISGHRSVSWYQQTPGQGLQFLFEYFSETQRNKGNFPGRFSGRQFSNSRSEMNVSTLELGDSALYLCASSLVGGSYNEQFFGPGTRLTVL.

This clone was found once. The chain uses TRBV9 and TRBJ1-1; D perhaps matches TRBD1 (5 bases). The V end lost 0 bases, the J end lost 1 base, and 10 bases lay between the germline ends. Germline loops: CDR1 SGDLS, CDR2 YYNGEE. This CDR3 region has 15 residues. The CDR3 sequence is CASSVVADKNTEAFF. The DNA of the CDR3 is TGTGCCAGCAGCGTAGTGGCGGACAAGAACACTGAAGCTTTCTTT. The full variable domain, completed using reference TRBV9 and TRBJ1-1, is DSGVTQTPKHLITATGQRVTLRCSPRSGDLSVYWYQQSLDQGLQFLIQYYNGEERAKGNILERFSAQQFPDLHSELNLSSLELGDSALYFCASSVVADKNTEAFFGQGTRLTVV.

The J gene is TRBJ1-5, the V gene TRBV6-1, with D tentatively TRBD1 (5 bases). V lost 5 bases and J lost 4, with 15 bases in between. The CDR3 is 15 amino acids. The V gene's germline CDR1 is MNHNS and CDR2 SASEGT. The CDR3 spells CASSPSRTRNQPQHF. Written as DNA, the CDR3 is TGTGCCAGCAGTCCGAGTAGGACACGTAATCAGCCCCAGCATTTT.

This clone was seen only a few times. The V gene is TRBV6-5, the J gene TRBJ2-7; 8 nucleotides agree with TRBD1. Germline assignment: CDR1 MNHEY and CDR2 SVGAGI. The CDR3 totals 14 residues. V dropped 5 bases and J dropped 3; count of bases not matched to a gene: 6. The DNA for the CDR3 is TGTGCCAGCAGTCCGACAGGGGAGAGCTACGAGCAGTACTTC. Amino acids: CASSPTGESYEQYF.